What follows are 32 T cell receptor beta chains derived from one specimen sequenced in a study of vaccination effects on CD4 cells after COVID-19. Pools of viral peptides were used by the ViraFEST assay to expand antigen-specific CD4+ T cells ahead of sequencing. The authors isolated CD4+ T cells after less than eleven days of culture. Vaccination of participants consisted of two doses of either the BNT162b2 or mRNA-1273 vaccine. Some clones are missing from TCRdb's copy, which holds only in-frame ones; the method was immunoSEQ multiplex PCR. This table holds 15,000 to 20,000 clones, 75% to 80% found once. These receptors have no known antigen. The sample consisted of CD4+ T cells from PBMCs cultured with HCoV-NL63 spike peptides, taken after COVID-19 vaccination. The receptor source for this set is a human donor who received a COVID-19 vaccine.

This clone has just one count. The CDR3 nucleotides read TGTGCCAGCAGCCAAGTCCTCGGCACTGAAGCTTTCTTT. Translating it yields CASSQVLGTEAFF. This chain uses TRBV3-1 (or the pseudogene TRBV3-2) with TRBJ1-1; no definite D call. This CDR3 spans 13 amino acids. CDR1 is LGHDT and CDR2 is YNNKEL in the germline V gene (reference sequence). V lost 1 base and J 4 bases, leaving 7 bases between the germline ends.

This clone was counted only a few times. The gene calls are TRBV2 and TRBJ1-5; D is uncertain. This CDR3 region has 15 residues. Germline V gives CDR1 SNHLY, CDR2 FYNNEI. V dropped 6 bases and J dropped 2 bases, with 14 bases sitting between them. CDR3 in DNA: TGTGCCAGCAGCCTGGAGAGTGTGGGCAATCAGCCCCAGCATTTT. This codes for CASSLESVGNQPQHF.

CDR3 protein: CAWSSAGTPWETQYF. The CDR3 nucleotides read TGTGCCTGGAGTAGCGCGGGGACGCCTTGGGAGACCCAGTACTTC. The V call is TRBV30, the J call TRBJ2-5; D might be TRBD2 (6 bases). From germline, CDR1 is GTSNPN and CDR2 SVGIG (reference sequence). V was trimmed by 2 bases and J by 5 bases, leaving 18 bases between them. The CDR3 extends over 15 amino acids.

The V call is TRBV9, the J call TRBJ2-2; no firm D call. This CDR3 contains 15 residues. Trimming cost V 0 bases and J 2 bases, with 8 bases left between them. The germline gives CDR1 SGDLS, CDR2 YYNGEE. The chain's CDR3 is CASSVGQANTGELFF. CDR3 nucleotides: TGTGCCAGCAGCGTAGGGCAGGCCAACACCGGGGAGCTGTTTTTT.

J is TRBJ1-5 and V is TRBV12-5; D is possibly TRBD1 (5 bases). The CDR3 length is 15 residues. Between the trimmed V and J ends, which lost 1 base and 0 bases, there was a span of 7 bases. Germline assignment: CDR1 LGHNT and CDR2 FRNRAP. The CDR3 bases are TGTGCTAGTGGTTTGGGACAGAATAGCAATCAGCCCCAGCATTTT. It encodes CASGLGQNSNQPQHF.

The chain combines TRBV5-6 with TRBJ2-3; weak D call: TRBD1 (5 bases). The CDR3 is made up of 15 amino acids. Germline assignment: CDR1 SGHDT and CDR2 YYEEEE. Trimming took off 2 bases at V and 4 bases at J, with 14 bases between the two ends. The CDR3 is CASSLYRRWADTQYF. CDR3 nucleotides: TGTGCCAGCAGCTTATACAGGCGGTGGGCAGATACGCAGTATTTT.

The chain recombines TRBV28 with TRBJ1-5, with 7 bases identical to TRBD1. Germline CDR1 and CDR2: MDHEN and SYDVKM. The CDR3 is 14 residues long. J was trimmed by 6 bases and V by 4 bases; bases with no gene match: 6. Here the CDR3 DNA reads TGTGCCAGCAGTTCCGGGACAGCGGGTCAGCCCCAGCATTTT. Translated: CASSSGTAGQPQHF.

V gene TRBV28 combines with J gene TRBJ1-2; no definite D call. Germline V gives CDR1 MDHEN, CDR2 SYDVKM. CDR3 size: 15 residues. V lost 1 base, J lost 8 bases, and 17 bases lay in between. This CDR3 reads CASSLSPLMELGYTF. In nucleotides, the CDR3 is TGTGCCAGCAGTTTATCCCCCCTGATGGAATTGGGCTACACCTTC.

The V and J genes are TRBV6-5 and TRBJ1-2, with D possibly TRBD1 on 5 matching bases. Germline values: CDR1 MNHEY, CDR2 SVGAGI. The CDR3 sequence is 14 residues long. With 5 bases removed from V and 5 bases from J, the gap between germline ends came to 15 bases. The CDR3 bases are TGTGCCAGCAGTCGGGGGACCGCCGAATATGGCTACACCTTC. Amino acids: CASSRGTAEYGYTF.

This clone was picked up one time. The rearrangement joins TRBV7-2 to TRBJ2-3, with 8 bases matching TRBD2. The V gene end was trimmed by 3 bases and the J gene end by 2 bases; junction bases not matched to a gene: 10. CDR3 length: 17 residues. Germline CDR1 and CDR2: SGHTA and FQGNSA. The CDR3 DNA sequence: TGTGCCAGCAGCTTCTGGTTCCGGGGGGGGTACACAGATACGCAGTATTTT. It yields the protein CASSFWFRGGYTDTQYF.

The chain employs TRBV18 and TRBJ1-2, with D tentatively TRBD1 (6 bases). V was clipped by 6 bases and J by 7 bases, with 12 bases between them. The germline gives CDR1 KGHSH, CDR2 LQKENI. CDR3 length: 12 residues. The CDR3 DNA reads TGTGCCAGCTCCCACAGGGAAGGTGGCTACACCTTC. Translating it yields CASSHREGGYTF.

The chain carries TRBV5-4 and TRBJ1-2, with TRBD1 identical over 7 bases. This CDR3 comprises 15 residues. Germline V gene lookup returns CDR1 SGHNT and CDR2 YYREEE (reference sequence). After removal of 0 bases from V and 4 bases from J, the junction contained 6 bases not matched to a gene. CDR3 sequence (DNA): TGTGCCAGCAGCTTGGTGGAGGGGGCACCCTATGGCTACACCTTC. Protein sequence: CASSLVEGAPYGYTF.

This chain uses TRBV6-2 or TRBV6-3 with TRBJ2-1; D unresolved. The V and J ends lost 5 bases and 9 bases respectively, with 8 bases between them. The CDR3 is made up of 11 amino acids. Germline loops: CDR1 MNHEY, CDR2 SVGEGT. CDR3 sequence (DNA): TGTGCCAGCAGTCTCAGGAGTGAGCAGTTCTTC. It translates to CASSLRSEQFF.

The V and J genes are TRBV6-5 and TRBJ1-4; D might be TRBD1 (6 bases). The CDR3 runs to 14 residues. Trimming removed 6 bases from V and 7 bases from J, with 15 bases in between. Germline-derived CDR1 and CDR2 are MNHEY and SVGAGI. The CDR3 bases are TGTGCCAGCAGGGTTAGGGGGGGGAGTGAAAAACTGTTTTTT. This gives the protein CASRVRGGSEKLFF.

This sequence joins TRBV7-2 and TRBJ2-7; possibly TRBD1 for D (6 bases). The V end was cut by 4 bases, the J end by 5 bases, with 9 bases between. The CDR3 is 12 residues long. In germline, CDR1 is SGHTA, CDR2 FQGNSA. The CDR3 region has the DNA TGTGCCAGCAGCTCCGGGACACACGAGCAGTACTTC. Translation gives CASSSGTHEQYF.

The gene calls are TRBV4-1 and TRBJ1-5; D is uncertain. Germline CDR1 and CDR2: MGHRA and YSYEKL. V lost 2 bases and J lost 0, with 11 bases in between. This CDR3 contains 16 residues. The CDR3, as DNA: TGCGCCAGCAGCCAATCCTCCGGTAATAGCAATCAGCCCCAGCATTTT. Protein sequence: CASSQSSGNSNQPQHF.

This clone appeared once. The CDR3 sequence is CASRVTGDVEKLFF. The CDR3 DNA is TGCGCCAGCAGGGTGACAGGGGACGTTGAAAAACTGTTTTTT. This chain connects TRBV5-1 to TRBJ1-4; 8 nucleotides agree with TRBD1. With V trimmed by 5 bases and J by 7 bases, 7 bases remained unmatched. The germline CDR1 and CDR2 sequences are SGHRS and YFSETQ. This CDR3 contains 14 residues.

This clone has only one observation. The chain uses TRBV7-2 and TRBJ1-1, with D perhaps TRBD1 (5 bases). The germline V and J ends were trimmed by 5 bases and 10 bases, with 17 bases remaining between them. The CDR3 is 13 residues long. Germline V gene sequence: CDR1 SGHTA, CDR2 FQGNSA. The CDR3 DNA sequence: TGTGCCAGCAGCCGGGGCCCTCCGATGGGAGCTTTCTTT. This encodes CASSRGPPMGAFF.

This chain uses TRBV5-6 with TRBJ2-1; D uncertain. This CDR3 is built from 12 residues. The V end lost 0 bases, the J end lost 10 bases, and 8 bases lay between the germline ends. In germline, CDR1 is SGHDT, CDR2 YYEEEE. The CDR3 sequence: CASSLDRKEQFF. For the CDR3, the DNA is TGTGCCAGCAGCTTGGACAGAAAGGAGCAGTTCTTC.

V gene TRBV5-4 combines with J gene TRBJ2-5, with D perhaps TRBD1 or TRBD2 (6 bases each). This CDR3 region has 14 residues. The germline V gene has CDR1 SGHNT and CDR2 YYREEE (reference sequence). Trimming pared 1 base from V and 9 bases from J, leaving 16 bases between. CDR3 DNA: TGTGCCAGCAGCTTGAAGGGGGGCCAAGGGGCCCAGTACTTC. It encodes CASSLKGGQGAQYF.

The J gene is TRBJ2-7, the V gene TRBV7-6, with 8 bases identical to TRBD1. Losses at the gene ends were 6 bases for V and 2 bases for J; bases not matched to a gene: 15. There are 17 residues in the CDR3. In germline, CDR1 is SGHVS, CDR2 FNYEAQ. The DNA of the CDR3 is TGTGCCAGCAGTAAAGGGCCCGGGACAGGAGGGACCTACGAGCAGTACTTC. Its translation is CASSKGPGTGGTYEQYF.

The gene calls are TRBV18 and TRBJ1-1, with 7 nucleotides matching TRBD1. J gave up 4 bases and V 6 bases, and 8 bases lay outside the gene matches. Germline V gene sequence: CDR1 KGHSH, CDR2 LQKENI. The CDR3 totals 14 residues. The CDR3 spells CASSEQGESTEAFF. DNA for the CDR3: TGTGCCAGCTCCGAGCAGGGGGAGAGCACTGAAGCTTTCTTT.

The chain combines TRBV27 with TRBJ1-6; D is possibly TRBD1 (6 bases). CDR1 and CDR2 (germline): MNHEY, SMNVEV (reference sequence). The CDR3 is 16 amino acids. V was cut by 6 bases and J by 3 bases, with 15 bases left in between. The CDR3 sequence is CASSLGGGGYNSPLHF. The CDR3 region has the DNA TGTGCCAGCAGCCTGGGGGGAGGGGGCTATAATTCACCCCTCCACTTT.

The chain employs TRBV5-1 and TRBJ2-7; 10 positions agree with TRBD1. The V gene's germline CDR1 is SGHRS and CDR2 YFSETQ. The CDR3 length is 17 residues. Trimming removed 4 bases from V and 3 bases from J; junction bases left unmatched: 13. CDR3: CASSPGRTGGEVYEQYF. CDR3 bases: TGCGCCAGCAGCCCAGGAAGGACAGGGGGGGAAGTCTACGAGCAGTACTTC.

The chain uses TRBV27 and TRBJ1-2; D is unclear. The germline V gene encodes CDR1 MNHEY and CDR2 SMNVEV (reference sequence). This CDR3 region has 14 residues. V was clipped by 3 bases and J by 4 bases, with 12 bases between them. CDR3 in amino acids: CASSFSTPLYGYTF. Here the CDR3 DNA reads TGTGCCAGCAGTTTCTCCACGCCGCTCTATGGCTACACCTTC.

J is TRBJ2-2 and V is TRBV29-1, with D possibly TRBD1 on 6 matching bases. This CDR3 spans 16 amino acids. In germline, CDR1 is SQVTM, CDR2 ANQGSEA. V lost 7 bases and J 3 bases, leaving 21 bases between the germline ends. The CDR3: CSGRNLQGRDTGELFF. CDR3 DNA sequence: TGCAGCGGGCGAAATTTACAGGGAAGGGACACCGGGGAGCTGTTTTTT.

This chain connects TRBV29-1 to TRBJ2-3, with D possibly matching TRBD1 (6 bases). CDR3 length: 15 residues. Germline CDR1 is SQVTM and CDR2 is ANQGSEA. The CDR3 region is CVIRGSGRGTDTQYF. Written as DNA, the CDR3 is TGCGTCATTAGGGGGTCGGGCCGAGGCACAGATACGCAGTATTTT.

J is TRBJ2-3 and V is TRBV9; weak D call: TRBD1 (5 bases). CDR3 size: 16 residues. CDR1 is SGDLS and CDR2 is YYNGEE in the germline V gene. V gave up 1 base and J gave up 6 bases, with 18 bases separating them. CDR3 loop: CASSVSLWQGSDTQYF. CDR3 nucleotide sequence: TGTGCCAGCAGCGTAAGCCTCTGGCAGGGCTCGGATACGCAGTATTTT.

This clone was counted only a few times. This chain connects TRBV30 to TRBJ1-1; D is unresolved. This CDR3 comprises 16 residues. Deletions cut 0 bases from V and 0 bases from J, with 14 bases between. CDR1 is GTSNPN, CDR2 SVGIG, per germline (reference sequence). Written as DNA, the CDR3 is TGTGCCTGGAGTGTACTATGGAGCTTCATGAACACTGAAGCTTTCTTT. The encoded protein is CAWSVLWSFMNTEAFF.

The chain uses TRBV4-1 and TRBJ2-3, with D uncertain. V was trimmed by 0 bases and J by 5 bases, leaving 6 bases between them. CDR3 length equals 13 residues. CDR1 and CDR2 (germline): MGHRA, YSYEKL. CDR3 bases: TGCGCCAGCAGCCAAGATCGGGTAGATACGCAGTATTTT. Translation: CASSQDRVDTQYF.

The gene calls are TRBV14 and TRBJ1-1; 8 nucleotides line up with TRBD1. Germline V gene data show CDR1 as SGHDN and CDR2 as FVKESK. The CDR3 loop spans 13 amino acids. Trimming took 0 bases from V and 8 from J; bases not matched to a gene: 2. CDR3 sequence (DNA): TGTGCCAGCAGCCAAGAGAGGACAGGGGAAGCTTTCTTT. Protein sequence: CASSQERTGEAFF.

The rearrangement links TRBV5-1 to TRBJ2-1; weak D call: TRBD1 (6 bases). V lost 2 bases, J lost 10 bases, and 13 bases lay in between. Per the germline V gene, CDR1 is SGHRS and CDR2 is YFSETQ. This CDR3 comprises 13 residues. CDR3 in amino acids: CASSLKERGEQFF. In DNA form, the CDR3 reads TGCGCCAGCAGCTTAAAGGAGAGGGGGGAGCAGTTCTTC.